The rows below give T cell receptor beta chains drawn from one sample of a study of post-analysis software for immune sequencing data. TCRdb ran MiXCR on the PCR reads and lists one entry per CDR3 protein. The sample lists about 200,000 distinct CDR3 sequences; approximately 29% were seen once. Input material: blood. These receptors all stem from a girl aged 2-17 years with multiple sclerosis. Each CDR3 is given with its conserved first and last residue. A D gene is named only where the DNA matches it firmly. Clone size is not always given. Where it is, it says once, few, many or a class for expanded clones.

j_call d_call v_call clone_size cdr3_aa cdr3_nt
TRBJ1-2 TRBD1 TRBV16 many CASSQQGAIGYTF TGTGCCAGCAGCCAGCAGGGGGCGATTGGCTACACCTTC
TRBJ2-5 . TRBV11-2 . CASSLPGYLRETQYF TGTGCCAGCAGCTTACCGGGATACCTGAGAGAGACCCAGTACTTC
TRBJ2-3 . TRBV30 . CAWSVGGPGTDTQYF TGTGCCTGGAGTGTGGGGGGGCCCGGCACAGATACGCAGTATTTT
TRBJ1-2 . TRBV20-1 many CSAKGQYNYGYTF TGCAGTGCCAAGGGGCAATATAACTATGGCTACACCTTC
TRBJ1-1 . TRBV5-1 . CASSIGMNTEAFF TGCGCCAGCAGCATTGGAATGAACACTGAAGCTTTCTTT
TRBJ1-6 . TRBV7-9 . CASSSQGRLGSPLHF TGTGCCAGCAGCTCACAGGGCCGACTGGGTTCACCCCTCCACTTT
TRBJ2-3 TRBD1 TRBV7-2 many CASSFWDRDDHTQYF TGTGCCAGCAGCTTTTGGGACAGGGATGATCATACGCAGTATTTT
TRBJ2-5 . TRBV5-1 few CASSLVGGRFEQYF TGCGCCAGCAGCTTGGTGGGCGGTCGGTTTGAGCAGTACTTC
TRBJ2-7 . TRBV12-3/TRBV12-4 many CASRMWGNHEQYF TGTGCCAGCAGGATGTGGGGGAACCACGAGCAGTACTTC
TRBJ1-5 . TRBV6-6 . CASSYRRGSLDQPQHF TGTGCCAGCAGTTACCGGAGGGGTAGCTTGGATCAGCCCCAGCATTTT